The present entry profiles one T cell receptor beta chain with its context. Its antigen is still unknown. Trimming removed 5 bases from V and 8 bases from J, with 6 bases in between. From germline, CDR1 is SEHNR and CDR2 FQNEAQ (reference sequence). This CDR3 spans 11 amino acids. The entry originates in a study of shared clonotypes between healthy human individuals. The study, taken as a whole, reports: Around 5% of naive CD4 clonotypes were common to a few donors. Sorted-subset sequencing was shown by rarefaction to be incomplete despite large depth. The generation probabilities recorded for non-shared clonotypes fell below those of clonotypes shared by all four donors.

Sorted-subset replicate PCRs used about 200 ng DNA, about 30,000 T cell genomes. Generated by immunoSEQ multiplex PCR, the TCRdb table keeps only in-frame clones and is missing some. Altogether around 560,000 clones are present, approximately 95% being singletons, with the ten largest covering around 0.11%. Positive CCR7 selection of CD45RO-negative cells yielded the naive CD8 cells, and terminally differentiated effector memory CD45RA+ cells were excluded. The TCR originated in a woman in her 30s in good health. Sequencing was done on a sample of naive CD8+ T cells sorted from blood. The chain employs TRBV7-9 and TRBJ2-2, with D uncertain. This CDR3 is CASSDGGELFF. CDR3 DNA sequence: TGTGCCAGCAGCGACGGAGGGGAGCTGTTTTTT.